This T cell receptor beta chain comes out of a study of vaccination effects on CD4 cells after COVID-19. Study-wide results and limits: Marked contraction was observed in infection-induced and vaccine-induced clones late after vaccination.

Generated by immunoSEQ multiplex PCR, the TCRdb table keeps only in-frame clones and is missing some. The sample holds around 33,000 clones, roughly 60% seen once. CDR1 LGHNT and CDR2 FRNRAP come from the germline V gene. CDR3 length: 21 residues. V lost 3 bases to trimming and J lost 0 bases; unmatched junction nucleotides: 14. Turning to this clone: What it binds is unknown.

Viral peptide pool expansion of antigen-specific CD4+ T cells preceded sequencing in the ViraFEST assay. Scientists isolated CD4+ T cells after a roughly ten-day culture period ended. All study participants received two doses of BNT162b2 or mRNA-1273 vaccine. No vaccinee had earlier SARS-CoV-2 infection, and nucleocapsid antibodies were negative. Cultures used more than 1.5 million PBMC per well, approximately 9.6 IU/ml IL-2 and roughly 10 ug/ml peptides. V and J are TRBV12-5 and TRBJ1-6; 10 bases fit TRBD1. Here the sequenced sample was CD4+ T cells from PBMCs cultured with SARS-CoV-2 spike peptides, taken after COVID-19 vaccination. The TCR was taken from a human donor who received a COVID-19 vaccine. The CDR3 DNA sequence: TGTGCTAGTGGTTTTCGTGGACAGGGGGGAACTTCGAGCTCCTATAATTCACCCCTCCACTTT. Amino acid sequence: CASGFRGQGGTSSSYNSPLHF.